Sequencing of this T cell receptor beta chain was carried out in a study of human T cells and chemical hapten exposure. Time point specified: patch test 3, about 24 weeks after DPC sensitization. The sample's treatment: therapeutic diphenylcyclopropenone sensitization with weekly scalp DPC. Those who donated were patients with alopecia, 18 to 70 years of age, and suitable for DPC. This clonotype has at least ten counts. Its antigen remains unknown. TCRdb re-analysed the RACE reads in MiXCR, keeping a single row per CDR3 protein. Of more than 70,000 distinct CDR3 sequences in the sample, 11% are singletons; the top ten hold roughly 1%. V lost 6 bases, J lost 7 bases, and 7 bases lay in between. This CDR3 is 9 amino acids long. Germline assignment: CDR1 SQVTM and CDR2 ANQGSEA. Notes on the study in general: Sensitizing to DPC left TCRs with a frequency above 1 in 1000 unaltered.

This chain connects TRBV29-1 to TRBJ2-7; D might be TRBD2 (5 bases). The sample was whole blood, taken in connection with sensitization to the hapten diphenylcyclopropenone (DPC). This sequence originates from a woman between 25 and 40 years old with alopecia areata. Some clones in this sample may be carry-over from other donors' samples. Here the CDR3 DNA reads TGCAGCGTGTCGGGAGAGCAGTACGTC. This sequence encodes CSVSGEQYV.